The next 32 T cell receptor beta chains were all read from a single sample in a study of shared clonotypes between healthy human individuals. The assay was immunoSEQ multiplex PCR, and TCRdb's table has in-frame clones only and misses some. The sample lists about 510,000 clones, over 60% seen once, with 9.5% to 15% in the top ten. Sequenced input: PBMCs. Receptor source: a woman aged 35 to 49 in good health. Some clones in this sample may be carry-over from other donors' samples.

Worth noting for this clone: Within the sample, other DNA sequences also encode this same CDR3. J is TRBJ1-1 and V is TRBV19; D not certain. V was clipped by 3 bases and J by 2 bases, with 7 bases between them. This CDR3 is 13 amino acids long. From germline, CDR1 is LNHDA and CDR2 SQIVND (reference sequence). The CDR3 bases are TGTGCCAGTAGTATCTTGGGTAACACTGAAGCTTTCTTT. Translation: CASSILGNTEAFF.

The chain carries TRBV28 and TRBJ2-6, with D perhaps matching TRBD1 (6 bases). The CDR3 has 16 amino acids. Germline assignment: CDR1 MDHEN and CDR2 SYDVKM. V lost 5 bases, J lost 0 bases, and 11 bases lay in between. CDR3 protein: CASSLGTSSGANVLTF. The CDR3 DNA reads TGTGCCAGCAGTCTAGGGACAAGCTCTGGGGCCAACGTCCTGACTTTC.

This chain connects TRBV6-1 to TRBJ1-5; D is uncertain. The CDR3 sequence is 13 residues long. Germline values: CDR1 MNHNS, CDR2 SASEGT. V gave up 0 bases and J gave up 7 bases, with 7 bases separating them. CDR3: CASSEAPRQPQHF. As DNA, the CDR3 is TGTGCCAGCAGTGAAGCACCCCGACAGCCCCAGCATTTT.

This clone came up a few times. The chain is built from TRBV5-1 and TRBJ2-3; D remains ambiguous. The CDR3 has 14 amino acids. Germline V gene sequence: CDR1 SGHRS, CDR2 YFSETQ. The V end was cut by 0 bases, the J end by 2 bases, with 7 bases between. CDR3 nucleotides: TGCGCCAGCAGCTTGGAGCAATTCACAGATACGCAGTATTTT. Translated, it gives CASSLEQFTDTQYF.

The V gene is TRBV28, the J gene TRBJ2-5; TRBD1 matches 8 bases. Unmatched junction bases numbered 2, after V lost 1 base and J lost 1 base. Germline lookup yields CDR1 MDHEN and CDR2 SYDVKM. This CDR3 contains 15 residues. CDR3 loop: CASSLSDRGQETQYF. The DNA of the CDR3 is TGTGCCAGCAGTTTATCAGACAGGGGCCAAGAGACCCAGTACTTC.

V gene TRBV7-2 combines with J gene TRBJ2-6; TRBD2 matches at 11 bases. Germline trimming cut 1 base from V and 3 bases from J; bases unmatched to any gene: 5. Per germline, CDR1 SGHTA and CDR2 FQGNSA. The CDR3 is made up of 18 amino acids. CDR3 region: CASSLGPSGRRGANVLTF. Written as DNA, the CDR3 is TGTGCCAGCAGCTTAGGTCCTAGCGGGAGGCGTGGGGCCAACGTCCTGACTTTC.

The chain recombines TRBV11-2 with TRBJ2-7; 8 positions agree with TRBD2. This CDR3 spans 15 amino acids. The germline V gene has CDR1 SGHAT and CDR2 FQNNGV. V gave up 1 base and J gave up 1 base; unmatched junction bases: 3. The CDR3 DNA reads TGTGCCAGCAGCTTAGGAACTAGCGGTTCCTACGAGCAGTACTTC. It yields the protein CASSLGTSGSYEQYF.

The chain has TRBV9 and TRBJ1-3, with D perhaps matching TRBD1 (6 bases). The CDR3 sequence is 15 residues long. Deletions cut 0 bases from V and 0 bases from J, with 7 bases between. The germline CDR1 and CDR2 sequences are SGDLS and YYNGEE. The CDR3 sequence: CASSVGGHSGNTIYF. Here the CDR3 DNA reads TGTGCCAGCAGCGTAGGGGGGCACTCTGGAAACACCATATATTTT.

The CDR3 DNA reads TGTGCCAGCAGCCTGCAGGGCCGAGAGACCCAGTACTTC. It codes for CASSLQGRETQYF. The chain carries TRBV5-4 and TRBJ2-5; tentatively, D is TRBD1 (5 bases). The CDR3 is 13 residues long. Germline V gene data show CDR1 as SGHNT and CDR2 as YYREEE (reference sequence). V was shortened by 4 bases and J by 4 bases, with 11 bases between the two germline ends.

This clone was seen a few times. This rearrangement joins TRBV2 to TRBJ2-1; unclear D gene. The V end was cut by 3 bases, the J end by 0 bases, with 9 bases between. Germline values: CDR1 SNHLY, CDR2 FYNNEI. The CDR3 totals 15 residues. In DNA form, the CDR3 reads TGTGCCAGCAGTGACAGGCGTAGCTCCTACAATGAGCAGTTCTTC. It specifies CASSDRRSSYNEQFF.

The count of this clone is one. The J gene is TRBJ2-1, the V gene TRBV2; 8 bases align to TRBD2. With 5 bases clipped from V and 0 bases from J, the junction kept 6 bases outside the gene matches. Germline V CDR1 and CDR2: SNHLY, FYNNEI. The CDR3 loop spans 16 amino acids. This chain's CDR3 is CASSRAGESSYNEQFF. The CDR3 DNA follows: TGTGCCAGCAGTAGAGCGGGAGAGTCCTCCTACAATGAGCAGTTCTTC.

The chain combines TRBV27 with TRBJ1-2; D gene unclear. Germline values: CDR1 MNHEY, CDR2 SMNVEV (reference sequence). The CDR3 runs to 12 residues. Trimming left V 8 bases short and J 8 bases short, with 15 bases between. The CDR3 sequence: CASGPSRFGYTF. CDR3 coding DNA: TGTGCCAGCGGCCCGTCGCGGTTCGGCTACACCTTC.

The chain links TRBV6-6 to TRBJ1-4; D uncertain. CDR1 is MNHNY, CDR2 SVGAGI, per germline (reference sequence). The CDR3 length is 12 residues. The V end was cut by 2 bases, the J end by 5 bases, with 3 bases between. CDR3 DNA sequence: TGTGCCAGCAGTTACAGAAATGAAAAACTGTTTTTT. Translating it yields CASSYRNEKLFF.

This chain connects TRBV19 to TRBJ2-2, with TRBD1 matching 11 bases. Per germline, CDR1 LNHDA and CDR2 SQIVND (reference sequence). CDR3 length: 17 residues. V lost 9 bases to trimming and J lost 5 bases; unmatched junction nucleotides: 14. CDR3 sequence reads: CASTNRDRGSGTGELFF. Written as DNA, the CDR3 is TGTGCCAGCACAAACCGGGACAGGGGGTCGGGTACCGGGGAGCTGTTTTTT.

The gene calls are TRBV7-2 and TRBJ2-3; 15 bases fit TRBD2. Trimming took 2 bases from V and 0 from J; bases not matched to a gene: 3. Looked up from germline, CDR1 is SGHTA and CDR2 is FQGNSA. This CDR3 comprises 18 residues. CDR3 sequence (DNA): TGTGCCAGCAGCTTAACGGGACTAGCGGGAGGTAGCACAGATACGCAGTATTTT. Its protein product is CASSLTGLAGGSTDTQYF.

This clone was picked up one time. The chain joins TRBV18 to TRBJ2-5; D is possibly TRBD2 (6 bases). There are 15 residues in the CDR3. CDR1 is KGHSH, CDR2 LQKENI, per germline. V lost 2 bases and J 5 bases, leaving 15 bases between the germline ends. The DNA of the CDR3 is TGTGCCAGCTCACCAACCGGGGGAGTTCTCGAGACCCAGTACTTC. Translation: CASSPTGGVLETQYF.

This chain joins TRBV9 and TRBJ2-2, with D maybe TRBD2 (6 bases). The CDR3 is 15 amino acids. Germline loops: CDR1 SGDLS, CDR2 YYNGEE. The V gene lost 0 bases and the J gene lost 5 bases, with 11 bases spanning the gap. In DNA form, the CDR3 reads TGTGCCAGCAGCGTAGTTGCGGGAAGGACCGGGGAGCTGTTTTTT. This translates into CASSVVAGRTGELFF.

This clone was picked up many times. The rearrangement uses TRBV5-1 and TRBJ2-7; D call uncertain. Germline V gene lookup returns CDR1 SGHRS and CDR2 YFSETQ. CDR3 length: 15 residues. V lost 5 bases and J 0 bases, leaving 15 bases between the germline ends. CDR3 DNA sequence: TGCGCCAGCAGGGTGGCAACCAGTTACTCCTACGAGCAGTACTTC. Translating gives CASRVATSYSYEQYF.

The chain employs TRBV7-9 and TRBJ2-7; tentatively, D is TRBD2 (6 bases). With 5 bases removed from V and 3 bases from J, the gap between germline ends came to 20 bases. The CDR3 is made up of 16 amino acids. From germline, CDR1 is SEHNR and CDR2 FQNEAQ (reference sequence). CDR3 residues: CASSPAHGLTDYEQYF. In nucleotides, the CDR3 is TGTGCCAGCAGCCCCGCCCACGGACTAACCGACTACGAGCAGTACTTC.

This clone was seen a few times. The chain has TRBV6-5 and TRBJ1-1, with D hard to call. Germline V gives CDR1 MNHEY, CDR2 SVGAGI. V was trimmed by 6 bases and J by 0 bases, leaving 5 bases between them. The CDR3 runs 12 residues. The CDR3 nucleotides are TGTGCCAGCAGAAACATGAACACTGAAGCTTTCTTT. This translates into CASRNMNTEAFF.

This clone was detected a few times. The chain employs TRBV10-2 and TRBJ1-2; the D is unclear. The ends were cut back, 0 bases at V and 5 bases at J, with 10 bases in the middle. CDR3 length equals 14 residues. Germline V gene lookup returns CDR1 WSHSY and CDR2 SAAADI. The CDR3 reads CASSESPDEYGYTF. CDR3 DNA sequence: TGCGCCAGCAGTGAGTCCCCCGACGAATATGGCTACACCTTC.

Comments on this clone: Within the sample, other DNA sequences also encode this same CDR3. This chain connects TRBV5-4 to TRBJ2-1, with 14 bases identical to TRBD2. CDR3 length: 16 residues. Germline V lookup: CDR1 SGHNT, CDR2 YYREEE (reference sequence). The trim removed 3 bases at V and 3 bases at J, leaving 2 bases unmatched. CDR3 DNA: TGTGCCAGCAGCTCCGGGACTAGCGGGAGCTACAATGAGCAGTTCTTC. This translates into CASSSGTSGSYNEQFF.

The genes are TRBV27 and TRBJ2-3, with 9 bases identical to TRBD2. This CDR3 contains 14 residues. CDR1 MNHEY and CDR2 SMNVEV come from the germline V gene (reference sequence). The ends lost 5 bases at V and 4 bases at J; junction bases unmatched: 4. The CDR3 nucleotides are TGTGCCAGCAGTATCCGACTAGCGGCAGATACGCAGTATTTT. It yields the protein CASSIRLAADTQYF.

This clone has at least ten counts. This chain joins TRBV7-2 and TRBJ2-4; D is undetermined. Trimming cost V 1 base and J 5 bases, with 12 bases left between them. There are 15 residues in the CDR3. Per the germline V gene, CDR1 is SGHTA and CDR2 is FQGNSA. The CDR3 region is CASSLGSGFQNIQYF. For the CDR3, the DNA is TGTGCCAGCAGCTTAGGCTCGGGTTTCCAAAACATTCAGTACTTC.

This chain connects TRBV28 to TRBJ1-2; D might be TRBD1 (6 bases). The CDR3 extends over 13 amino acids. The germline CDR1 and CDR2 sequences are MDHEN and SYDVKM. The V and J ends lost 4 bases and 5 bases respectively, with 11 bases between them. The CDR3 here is CASSSGGLYGYTF. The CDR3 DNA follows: TGTGCCAGCAGTTCCGGGGGCTTATATGGCTACACCTTC.

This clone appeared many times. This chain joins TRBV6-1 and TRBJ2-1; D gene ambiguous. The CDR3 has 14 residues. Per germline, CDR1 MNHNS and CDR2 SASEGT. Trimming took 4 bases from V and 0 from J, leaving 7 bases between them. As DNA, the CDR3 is TGTGCCAGCAGTGGATGGGACTCCTACAATGAGCAGTTCTTC. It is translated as CASSGWDSYNEQFF.

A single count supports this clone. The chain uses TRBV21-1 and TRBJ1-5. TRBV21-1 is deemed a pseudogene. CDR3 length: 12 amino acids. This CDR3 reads CASPRRGQPQHF. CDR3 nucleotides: TGTGCCAGCCCTCGGAGGGGTCAGCCCCAGCATTTT.

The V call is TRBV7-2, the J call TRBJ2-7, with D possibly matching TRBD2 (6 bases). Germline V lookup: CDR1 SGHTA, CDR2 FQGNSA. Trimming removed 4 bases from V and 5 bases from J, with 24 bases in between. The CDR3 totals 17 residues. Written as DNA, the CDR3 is TGTGCCAGCAGCTCCACCGGTTGGAGGGTCCAGGTGAACGAGCAGTACTTC. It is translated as CASSSTGWRVQVNEQYF.

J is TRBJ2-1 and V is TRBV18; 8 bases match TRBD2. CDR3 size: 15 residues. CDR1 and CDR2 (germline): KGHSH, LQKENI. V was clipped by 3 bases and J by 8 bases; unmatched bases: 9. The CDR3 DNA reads TGTGCCAGCTCACCTAATTTAGCGGGAATCGATGAGCAGTTCTTC. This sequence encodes CASSPNLAGIDEQFF. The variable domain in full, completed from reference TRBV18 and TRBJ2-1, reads NAGVMQNPRHLVRRRGQEARLRCSPMKGHSHVYWYRQLPEEGLKFMVYLQKENIIDESGMPKERFSAEFPKEGPSILRIQQVVRGDSAAYFCASSPNLAGIDEQFFGPGTRLTVL.

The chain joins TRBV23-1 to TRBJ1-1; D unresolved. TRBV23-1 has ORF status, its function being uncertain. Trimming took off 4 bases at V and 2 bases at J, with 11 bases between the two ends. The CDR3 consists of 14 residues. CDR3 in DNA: TGCGCCAGCAGTCTGTCCGGGAACAACACTGAAGCTTTCTTT. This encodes CASSLSGNNTEAFF.

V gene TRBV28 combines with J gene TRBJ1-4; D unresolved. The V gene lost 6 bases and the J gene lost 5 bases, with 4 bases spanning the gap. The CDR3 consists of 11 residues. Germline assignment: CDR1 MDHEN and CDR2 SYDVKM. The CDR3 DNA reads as TGTGCCAGCAGGAGAAATGAAAAACTGTTTTTT. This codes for CASRRNEKLFF.

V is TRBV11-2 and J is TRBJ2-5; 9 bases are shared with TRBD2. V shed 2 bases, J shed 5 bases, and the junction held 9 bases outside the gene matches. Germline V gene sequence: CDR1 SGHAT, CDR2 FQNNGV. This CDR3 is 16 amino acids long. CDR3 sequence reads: CASSLLIAGGLETQYF. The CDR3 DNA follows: TGTGCCAGCAGCTTATTAATTGCGGGAGGGTTGGAGACCCAGTACTTC.